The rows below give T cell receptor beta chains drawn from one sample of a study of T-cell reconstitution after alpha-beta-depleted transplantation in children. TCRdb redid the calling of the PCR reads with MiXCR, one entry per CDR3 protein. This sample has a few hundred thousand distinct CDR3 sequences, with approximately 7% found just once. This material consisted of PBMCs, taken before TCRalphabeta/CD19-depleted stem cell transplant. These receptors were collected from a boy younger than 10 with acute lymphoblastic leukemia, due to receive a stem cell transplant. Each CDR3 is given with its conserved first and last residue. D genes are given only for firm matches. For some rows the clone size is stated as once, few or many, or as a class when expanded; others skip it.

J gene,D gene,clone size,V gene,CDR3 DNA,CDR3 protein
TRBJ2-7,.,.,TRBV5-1,TGCGCCAGCAGCTTGGAGCGTGGAATTACCTCCTACGAGCAGTACTTC,CASSLERGITSYEQYF
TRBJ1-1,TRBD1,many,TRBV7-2,TGTGCCAGTATCAGGGGGCTTAACACTGAAGCTTTCTTT,CASIRGLNTEAFF
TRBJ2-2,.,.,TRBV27,TGTGCCAGCCGAGAGGGGTCTTCGTCGAACACCGGGGAGCTGTTTTTT,CASREGSSSNTGELFF
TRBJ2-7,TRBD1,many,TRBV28,TGTGCCAGCAGTTTATCCCCTCGGGACAGCTCCTACGAGCAGTACTTC,CASSLSPRDSSYEQYF
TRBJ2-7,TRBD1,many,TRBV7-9,TGTGCCAGCAGCTTAGCGGGGACAGGGAACTACGAGCAGTACTTC,CASSLAGTGNYEQYF
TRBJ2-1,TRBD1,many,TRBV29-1,TGCAGCTCGGACCACCGGGACAGGGGGAAGAATGAGCAGTTCTTC,CSSDHRDRGKNEQFF
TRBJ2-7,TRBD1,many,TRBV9,TGTGCCAGCAGCGTAGCCGGGACAGGGGAATACGAGCAGTACTTC,CASSVAGTGEYEQYF
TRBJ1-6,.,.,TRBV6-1,TGTGCCAGCAGTGAAATTGGCAGCACTAATTCACCCCTCCACTTT,CASSEIGSTNSPLHF
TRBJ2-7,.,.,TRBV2,TGTGCCAGCATCCCGGCCGATTCCTACGAGCAGTACTTC,CASIPADSYEQYF
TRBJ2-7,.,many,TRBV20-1,TGCAGTGCTTGGAAACTGGGACAACTGGAGGAGGACTTC,CSAWKLGQLEEDF
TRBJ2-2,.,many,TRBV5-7,TGTGCCAGCAGAGAGCGACGACAGGCTCGGAGCACCGGGGAGCTGTTTTTT,CASRERRQARSTGELFF
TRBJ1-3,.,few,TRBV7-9,TGTGCCAGCAGCTCCACGAGGACAATCGATAGGAACACCATATATTTT,CASSSTRTIDRNTIYF
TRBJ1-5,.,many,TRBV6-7,TGTGCCAGCAGCCTCGCAGGGCCGGATCAGCCCCAGCATTTT,CASSLAGPDQPQHF
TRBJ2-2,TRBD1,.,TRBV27,TGTGCCAGCAGTTTGGTGGCGAGGGGGACAGGGAAAACCGGGGAGCTGTTTTTT,CASSLVARGTGKTGELFF
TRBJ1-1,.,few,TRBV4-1,TGCGCCAGCAGCCAAGAGGAGGTAGTGGCTGAAGCTTTCTTT,CASSQEEVVAEAFF
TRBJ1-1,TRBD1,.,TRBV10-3,TGTGCCATCAGCTGGACAGGGGAGAACACTGAAGCTTTCTTT,CAISWTGENTEAFF
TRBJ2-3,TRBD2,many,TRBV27,TGTGCCAGCCGCTCGCTGGGACTAGCTGGGGATACGCAGTATTTT,CASRSLGLAGDTQYF
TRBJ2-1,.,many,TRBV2,TGTGCCAGCGGGGGCAGGGTCATCAATGAGCAGTTCTTC,CASGGRVINEQFF
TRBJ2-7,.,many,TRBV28,TGTGCCAGCAGCCAAGGCCTCCTGGGCGAGCAGTACTTC,CASSQGLLGEQYF
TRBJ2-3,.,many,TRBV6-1,TGTGCCAGCAGGCCGAGGGACCGCACAGATACGCAGTATTTT,CASRPRDRTDTQYF
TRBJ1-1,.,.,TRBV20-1,TGCAGTGCTAGAGTTTTGTGGGAAGCTTTCTTT,CSARVLWEAFF
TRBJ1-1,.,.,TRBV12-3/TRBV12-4,TGTGCCAGCAGTCCCCTGGCAGGGAACACTGAAGCTTTCTTT,CASSPLAGNTEAFF
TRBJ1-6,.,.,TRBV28,TGTGCCAGCAGCCCGGGACCTAGTAATTCACCCCTCCACTTT,CASSPGPSNSPLHF
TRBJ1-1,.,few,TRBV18,TGTGCCAGCTCACCCGGGGGCGGGGGGTCCGGTGAAGCTTTCTTT,CASSPGGGGSGEAFF
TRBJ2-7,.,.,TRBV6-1,TGTGCCAGCATGGGGCCTTGGGGAGAGGGGAGCTCCTACGAGCAGTACTTC,CASMGPWGEGSSYEQYF
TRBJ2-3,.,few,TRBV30,TGTGCCTGGTCGGGCCTTCTAGGGATAGGAGATACGCAGTATTTT,CAWSGLLGIGDTQYF
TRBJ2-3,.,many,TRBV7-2,TGTGCCAGCAGCTTAAGGGGGAGGGGGCCGGATACGCAGTATTTT,CASSLRGRGPDTQYF
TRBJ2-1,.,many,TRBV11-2,TGTGCCAGCAGCTTAAGGCCGGGGGAGCAGTTCTTC,CASSLRPGEQFF
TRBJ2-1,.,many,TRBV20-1,TGCAGTGCCCATCCGGAGGGGGGGTACAATGAGCAGTTCTTC,CSAHPEGGYNEQFF
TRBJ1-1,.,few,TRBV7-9,TGTGCCAGCAGCTTAGCTACAGGGAACTGGGCGAACACTGAAGCTTTCTTT,CASSLATGNWANTEAFF
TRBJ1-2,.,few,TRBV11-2,TGTGCCAGCAGCCCAACCCATCCTCGGGGGGCTAACTATGGCTACACCTTC,CASSPTHPRGANYGYTF
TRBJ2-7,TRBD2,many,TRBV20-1,TGCAGTGCAGGCGGGAGGGCCACTAACGAGCAGTACTTC,CSAGGRATNEQYF
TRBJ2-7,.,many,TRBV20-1,TGCAGTGCTCTGGCCGGGGCAAACTACGAGCAGTACTTC,CSALAGANYEQYF
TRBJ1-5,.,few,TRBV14,TGTGCCAGCAGCCAAGAGCCCCGGACAGAGGGGGCCCAGCATTTT,CASSQEPRTEGAQHF
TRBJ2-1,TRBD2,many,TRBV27,TGTGCCAGCAGTGGACGGACTAGCCATGCTCACAATGAGCAGTTCTTC,CASSGRTSHAHNEQFF